This T cell receptor (beta chain) is drawn from a study of blood T cell repertoires in COVID-19. For the study at large: From T cells, B-cell-depleted T cells, or PBMCs came the material, which was cDNA or gDNA.

There are 16 residues in the CDR3. CDR1 is MDHEN, CDR2 SYDVKM, per germline. Trimming took 3 bases from V and 2 from J; bases not matched to a gene: 5. In the authors' methods: Amplification of reference gene primers was used by the study to estimate nucleated cell counts. TCRdb's table, derived via immunoSEQ multiplex PCR, lists solely in-frame clones and lacks some. V and J calls and clone size come straight from that table; D and trimming were deduced from the DNA. Of 450,000 to 500,000 clones in the sample, 70% to 90% were seen once. V is TRBV28 and J is TRBJ2-3; the match to TRBD1 covers 10 bases. Sequencing was done on a sample of peripheral blood. The clonotype originates from a human donor in a cohort sampled during active COVID-19. CDR3 bases: TGTGCCAGCAGTTTTCCGACAGGGGGCCCCACAGATACGCAGTATTTT. Encoded protein: CASSFPTGGPTDTQYF.